The clone carrying this T cell receptor (beta chain) was counted once. The sample originates from a study of CD8 T cells in Susac syndrome. On the study more broadly: Patients with Susac syndrome were therapy-naive, taking corticosteroids, with some also receiving intravenous immunoglobulin, or taking intravenous immunoglobulin alone at the time their blood was drawn.

CD8+ and CD4+ T cells from blood underwent TCR beta sequencing. Both CD4+ and CD8+ T cells were negatively isolated, and TEMRA cells underwent FACS enrichment. An amount of RNA that ranged from 0.5 to 1 ug was reverse transcribed with random hexamers. An immunoSEQ multiplex PCR generated amplified TCR beta CDR3 products spanning 54 Vbeta and 13 Jbeta. One entry per CDR3 protein results from TCRdb running MiXCR on the immunoSEQ multiplex PCR reads. The sample yields 240,000 or so distinct CDR3 sequences, about 96% seen once. This CDR3 has 14 amino acids. Germline V gives CDR1 SNHLY, CDR2 FYNNEI. Trimming took off 6 bases at V and 2 bases at J, with 11 bases between the two ends.

The sequenced sample consisted of CD4+ T cells from PBMCs. The origin of this receptor is a human donor with Susac syndrome. The genes are TRBV2 and TRBJ2-1; D is perhaps TRBD1 or TRBD2 (5 bases each). The CDR3 here is CASREQGPYNEQFF. The CDR3 DNA is TGTGCCAGCAGGGAGCAGGGACCCTACAATGAGCAGTTCTTC.